The 15 T cell receptor beta chains listed next were all sequenced from one sample in a study of technical replicates of blood from several donors. Clones were sequenced by immunoSEQ multiplex PCR, and TCRdb holds only the in-frame ones, with some missing. The sample carries roughly 59,000 clones, about 86% recorded once. Sequenced sample: PBMCs. All receptors come from a human donor in good health. Some clones in this sample may be carry-over from other donors' samples.

The chain joins TRBV18 to TRBJ2-3; 10 bases align to TRBD2. Losses at the gene ends were 4 bases for V and 2 bases for J; bases not matched to a gene: 3. CDR1 and CDR2 (germline): KGHSH, LQKENI. The CDR3 extends over 15 amino acids. The CDR3 loop is CASSLLAGNTDTQYF. The DNA for the CDR3 is TGTGCCAGCTCACTACTAGCGGGGAACACAGATACGCAGTATTTT.

The table lists this clone with a few counts. The V call is TRBV30, the J call TRBJ2-7, with TRBD1 matching over 8 bases. Per germline, CDR1 GTSNPN and CDR2 SVGIG (reference sequence). With 2 bases clipped from V and 0 bases from J, the junction kept 3 bases outside the gene matches. This CDR3 comprises 14 residues. The CDR3 nucleotides read TGTGCCTGGAGTACAGGGACAGGCTCCTACGAGCAGTACTTC. Amino acids: CAWSTGTGSYEQYF.

The chain is built from TRBV14 and TRBJ2-7; D may be TRBD1 (5 bases). The CDR3 length is 13 residues. CDR1 and CDR2 (germline): SGHDN, FVKESK. V lost 5 bases to trimming and J lost 6 bases, with 14 bases between them. The CDR3 DNA is TGTGCCAGCAGCAGCAGGGTAATGGGCGAGCAGTACTTC. This sequence encodes CASSSRVMGEQYF.

The chain combines TRBV18 with TRBJ2-1, with unresolved D. From germline, CDR1 is KGHSH and CDR2 LQKENI. The CDR3 contains 14 residues. V lost 4 bases to trimming and J lost 8 bases, with 15 bases between them. CDR3 sequence reads: CASSRSPSDDEQFF. For the CDR3, the DNA is TGTGCCAGCTCACGGTCCCCCAGCGACGATGAGCAGTTCTTC.

The chain recombines TRBV19 with TRBJ1-5, with a tentative D call TRBD1 (6 bases). The CDR3 is made up of 15 amino acids. The germline CDR1 and CDR2 sequences are LNHDA and SQIVND (reference sequence). V was clipped by 7 bases and J by 2 bases, with 15 bases between them. The CDR3 is CASTLAGQRNQPQHF. The CDR3 DNA reads TGTGCCAGTACATTGGCCGGACAGCGCAATCAGCCCCAGCATTTT.

The rearrangement uses TRBV5-1 and TRBJ2-5, with a tentative D call TRBD2 (6 bases). Trimming shortened V by 0 bases and J by 2 bases, and 14 bases separated the two germline ends. The CDR3 is 16 amino acids. Germline assignment: CDR1 SGHRS and CDR2 YFSETQ. The DNA for the CDR3 is TGCGCCAGCAGCTTGGCCGGTCGACGGGGGCAAGAGACCCAGTACTTC. Protein product: CASSLAGRRGQETQYF.

This chain links TRBV6-4 with TRBJ2-1; maybe TRBD1 (5 bases). V lost 6 bases, J lost 0 bases, and 12 bases lay in between. Germline values: CDR1 MRHNA, CDR2 SNTAGT. The CDR3 is made up of 15 amino acids. The CDR3 sequence is CASSQGDSSYNEQFF. The CDR3 nucleotides are TGTGCCAGCAGCCAAGGGGATAGCTCCTACAATGAGCAGTTCTTC.

J is TRBJ1-2 and V is TRBV5-1; 9 bases line up with TRBD1. Trimming removed 0 bases from V and 1 base from J; junction bases left unmatched: 4. CDR1 and CDR2 (germline): SGHRS, YFSETQ. The length of the CDR3 is 16 residues. The CDR3 nucleotides read TGCGCCAGCAGCTTGGGGACAGGGGCAAATAACTATGGCTACACCTTC. This gives the protein CASSLGTGANNYGYTF.

This sequence joins TRBV2 and TRBJ2-3; TRBD1 is a possible D gene (6 bases). Trimming removed 4 bases at V and 0 bases at J, with 14 bases between. The CDR3 consists of 16 residues. Germline CDR1 SNHLY, CDR2 FYNNEI. The CDR3 nucleotides read TGTGCCAGCAGTGCTCGGGGACACTTAAGCACAGATACGCAGTATTTT. Protein: CASSARGHLSTDTQYF.

The chain is built from TRBV28 and TRBJ2-2; weak D call: TRBD1 (5 bases). The CDR3 runs to 15 residues. V was clipped by 1 base and J by 6 bases, with 12 bases between them. CDR1 is MDHEN, CDR2 SYDVKM, per germline. Here the CDR3 DNA reads TGTGCCAGCAGTTTATCACAAGGGGTCGCCGGGGAGCTGTTTTTT. Translation gives CASSLSQGVAGELFF.

The J gene is TRBJ2-7, the V gene TRBV6-4; no reliable D call. With 4 bases removed from V and 4 bases from J, the gap between germline ends came to 14 bases. CDR1 is MRHNA, CDR2 SNTAGT, per germline. CDR3 length: 14 residues. The DNA for the CDR3 is TGTGCCAGCAGTGTATTTTGTTGCCTATACGAGCAGTACTTC. Its protein product is CASSVFCCLYEQYF.

The chain combines TRBV2 with TRBJ1-1, with a tentative D call TRBD1 (6 bases). This CDR3 comprises 15 residues. Per the germline V gene, CDR1 is SNHLY and CDR2 is FYNNEI. V lost 8 bases, J lost 5 bases, and 21 bases lay in between. CDR3 nucleotide sequence: TGTGCCAGCCCAAGCTCTCACAGGGTTTGGACTGAAGCTTTCTTT. This codes for CASPSSHRVWTEAFF. Full variable domain (remainder filled in from reference TRBV2 and TRBJ1-1): EPEVTQTPSHQVTQMGQEVILRCVPISNHLYFYWYRQILGQKVEFLVSFYNNEISEKSEIFDDQFSVERPDGSNFTLKIRSTKLEDSAMYFCASPSSHRVWTEAFFGQGTRLTVV.

The J gene is TRBJ2-7, the V gene TRBV27, with 7 nucleotides matching TRBD2. With 5 bases clipped from V and 4 bases from J, the junction kept 11 bases outside the gene matches. The length of the CDR3 is 15 residues. In germline, CDR1 is MNHEY, CDR2 SMNVEV (reference sequence). CDR3 amino acids: CASSPLEGGIYEQYF. DNA of the CDR3: TGTGCCAGCAGTCCACTTGAGGGAGGGATTTACGAGCAGTACTTC.

The chain recombines TRBV19 with TRBJ2-7, with TRBD2 matching 12 bases. Germline V CDR1 and CDR2: LNHDA, SQIVND (reference sequence). V lost 4 bases to trimming and J lost 4 bases; unmatched junction nucleotides: 5. This CDR3 has 15 amino acids. CDR3 DNA sequence: TGTGCCAGTAGTACTCTGACTAGCGGGAGTTACGAGCAGTACTTC. Its translation is CASSTLTSGSYEQYF.

The chain carries TRBV4-1 and TRBJ2-7, with 16 bases aligning to TRBD2. The germline CDR1 and CDR2 sequences are MGHRA and YSYEKL. The CDR3 covers 18 residues. Unmatched junction bases numbered 12, after V lost 4 bases and J lost 6 bases. The CDR3 is CASSPPVGTSGGAGEQYF. CDR3 bases: TGCGCCAGCAGCCCCCCGGTGGGGACTAGCGGGGGGGCGGGCGAGCAGTACTTC.